A single sample gave rise to the 32 T cell receptor beta chains below, sequenced in a study of blood T cell repertoires in COVID-19. Profiled with immunoSEQ multiplex PCR; TCRdb holds only in-frame clones, not every one. This sample has approximately 210,000 clones, with over 75% found just once. The sequenced material came from PBMCs or T cells enriched from blood (not recorded which). Receptors were obtained from a young man with acute COVID-19.

V and J are TRBV5-4 and TRBJ1-6; D remains unclear. In germline, CDR1 is SGHNT, CDR2 YYREEE (reference sequence). This CDR3 region has 14 residues. V was cut by 5 bases and J by 7 bases, with 13 bases left in between. The CDR3 is CASRVEDQNSPLHF. For the CDR3, the DNA is TGTGCCAGCAGGGTTGAGGATCAAAATTCACCCCTCCACTTT.

This clone was detected only a few times. The V call is TRBV14, the J call TRBJ2-3; the D gene is possibly TRBD2 (6 bases). The germline V gene encodes CDR1 SGHDN and CDR2 FVKESK. Trimming removed 1 base at V and 6 bases at J, with 17 bases between. This CDR3 spans 16 amino acids. Here the CDR3 DNA reads TGTGCCAGCAGCCAAGTCGCAGCGGGTCCTAGGGATACGCAGTATTTT. Protein: CASSQVAAGPRDTQYF.

This clone has only one observation. The V call is TRBV11-1, the J call TRBJ1-2; D remains ambiguous. The CDR3 runs 14 residues. The V end lost 3 bases, the J end lost 4 bases, and 12 bases lay between the germline ends. Germline CDR1 SGHAT, CDR2 FQDESV (reference sequence). CDR3 residues: CASSFLGSGYGYTF. For the CDR3, the DNA is TGTGCCAGCAGCTTTCTCGGGTCTGGCTATGGCTACACCTTC.

This clone was found a few times. V and J are TRBV3-1 (or the pseudogene TRBV3-2) and TRBJ2-5; 7 positions agree with TRBD1. This CDR3 contains 13 residues. Trimming at V came to 11 bases and at J to 5 bases, leaving 11 bases not matched to a gene. The germline V gene has CDR1 LGHDT and CDR2 YNNKEL (reference sequence). The CDR3 loop reads CACLMRGQETQYF. The CDR3 nucleotides are TGTGCCTGTCTAATGAGGGGGCAGGAGACCCAGTACTTC.

V is TRBV5-1 and J is TRBJ1-6; TRBD1 agrees at 8 bases. J gave up 6 bases and V 0 bases, and 8 bases lay outside the gene matches. CDR1 and CDR2 (germline): SGHRS, YFSETQ. The CDR3 is made up of 17 amino acids. The CDR3 reads CASSLGPRTGGNSPLHF. The CDR3 DNA follows: TGCGCCAGCAGCTTGGGTCCCCGAACAGGGGGTAATTCACCCCTCCACTTT.

The chain couples TRBV6-5 to TRBJ2-1; D unclear. CDR3 length equals 13 residues. Trimming removed 3 bases from V and 6 bases from J, with 9 bases in between. CDR1 is MNHEY and CDR2 is SVGAGI in the germline V gene. The DNA of the CDR3 is TGTGCCAGCAGTTATTCATACTTCAATGAGCAGTTCTTC. It specifies CASSYSYFNEQFF.

The chain recombines TRBV24-1 with TRBJ1-1; TRBD1 matches 7 bases. The CDR3 consists of 20 residues. The V and J ends lost 0 bases and 5 bases, in that order; junction bases with no gene match: 20. Germline V lookup: CDR1 KGHDR, CDR2 SFDVKD. The CDR3 DNA reads as TGTGCCACCAGTGATTTGGCGTTTTTGGACAGGCATTCGATGTGGACTGAAGCTTTCTTT. It translates to CATSDLAFLDRHSMWTEAFF.

The J gene is TRBJ2-2, the V gene TRBV4-2; TRBD2 matches 8 bases. Germline V lookup: CDR1 LGHNA, CDR2 YNFKEQ. The CDR3 loop spans 16 amino acids. V shed 4 bases, J shed 5 bases, and the junction held 9 bases outside the gene matches. This CDR3 is CASSRAGTRETGELFF. DNA for the CDR3: TGTGCCAGCAGCCGAGCCGGGACTAGGGAGACCGGGGAGCTGTTTTTT.

There are a few counts of this clone. This chain connects TRBV14 to TRBJ1-6, with 7 bases lining up with TRBD1. The CDR3 covers 19 residues. Germline V CDR1 and CDR2: SGHDN, FVKESK. J gave up 0 bases and V 2 bases, and 10 bases lay outside the gene matches. DNA of the CDR3: TGTGCCAGCAGCCAATGGGGCCAGGGGGGAAGCTCCTATAATTCACCCCTCCACTTT. Protein sequence: CASSQWGQGGSSYNSPLHF.

The V and J genes are TRBV7-9 and TRBJ2-5; 8 bases match TRBD1. Trimming cost V 4 bases and J 4 bases; bases outside gene matches: 8. The CDR3 is 15 amino acids. Germline CDR1 is SEHNR and CDR2 is FQNEAQ (reference sequence). The CDR3 DNA is TGTGCCAGCAGCTCAACAGGGGGAAGGGGAGAGACCCAGTACTTC. This encodes CASSSTGGRGETQYF.

This sequence joins TRBV5-4 and TRBJ2-4; 10 bases agree with TRBD2. The germline V gene has CDR1 SGHNT and CDR2 YYREEE (reference sequence). The CDR3 loop spans 15 amino acids. With V trimmed by 1 base and J by 7 bases, 5 bases remained unmatched. The CDR3 loop reads CASSLPSGGVNIQYF. Written as DNA, the CDR3 is TGTGCCAGCAGCTTGCCCAGCGGGGGGGTCAACATTCAGTACTTC.

V and J are TRBV11-3 and TRBJ2-7; 8 nucleotides match TRBD2. V was clipped by 6 bases and J by 4 bases; unmatched bases: 5. CDR3 length equals 13 residues. The germline V gene encodes CDR1 SGHNT and CDR2 YENEEA. CDR3 sequence (DNA): TGTGCCAGCAGTAAAGCGGGGGCATACGAGCAGTACTTC. Its translation: CASSKAGAYEQYF.

J is TRBJ1-1 and V is TRBV3-1 (or the pseudogene TRBV3-2), with a possible D match to TRBD1 (5 bases). This CDR3 comprises 14 residues. The V gene's germline CDR1 is LGHDT and CDR2 YNNKEL (reference sequence). V was trimmed by 1 base and J by 6 bases, leaving 12 bases between them. In DNA form, the CDR3 reads TGTGCCAGCAGCCAAGTGTTTTCGGGGGCTGAAGCTTTCTTT. Amino acid sequence: CASSQVFSGAEAFF.

A word on this clone: Other DNA sequences in this sample translate to the same CDR3. The CDR3 bases are TGTGCCAGCAGCTCCAGGGCCTCCTATAATTCACCCCTCCACTTT. Its protein is CASSSRASYNSPLHF. The rearrangement links TRBV6-5 to TRBJ1-6, with a possible D match to TRBD1 (5 bases). The germline V gene has CDR1 MNHEY and CDR2 SVGAGI. CDR3 size: 15 residues. The V and J ends lost 6 bases and 0 bases respectively, with 9 bases between them.

Of note for this clone: Relative to the germline gene, one junction end is altered; a read error may explain this. Here the CDR3 reads CATSPRGDATDWIHF. Here the CDR3 DNA reads TGTGCCACCAGCCCCAGGGGCGATGCCACTGACTGGATCCACTTC. The chain has TRBV15 and TRBJ2-5, with D possibly being TRBD1 (6 bases). Germline V gives CDR1 LNHNV, CDR2 YYDKDF (reference sequence). This CDR3 has 15 residues. The entire variable domain, with the rest obtained from reference TRBV15 and TRBJ2-5, is as follows: DAMVIQNPRYQVTQFGKPVTLSCSQTLNHNVMYWYQQKSSQAPKLLFHYYDKDFNNEADTPDNFQSRRPNTSFCFLDIRSPGLGDTAMYLCATSPRGDATDWIHFGPGTRLLVL.

V is TRBV27 and J is TRBJ2-5; 10 positions match TRBD1. The CDR3 runs 16 residues. With V trimmed by 6 bases and J by 4 bases, 11 bases remained unmatched. Germline values: CDR1 MNHEY, CDR2 SMNVEV (reference sequence). The CDR3 here is CASSLGQGGPGETQYF. The CDR3 DNA reads TGTGCCAGCAGCCTAGGACAGGGGGGCCCGGGAGAGACCCAGTACTTC.

The chain employs TRBV28 and TRBJ1-2; 9 nucleotides line up with TRBD1. The V segment lost 4 bases and the J segment 8 bases; nucleotides outside the gene matches: 17. CDR3 length: 17 residues. Per the germline V gene, CDR1 is MDHEN and CDR2 is SYDVKM. CDR3 DNA: TGTGCCAGCAGTTCCCTATCTCGTCCGGGACAGGGCCCCGGCTACACCTTC. Protein: CASSSLSRPGQGPGYTF.

The chain joins TRBV6-4 to TRBJ2-2, with a possible D match to TRBD1 (6 bases). The CDR3 spans 16 residues. The germline V and J ends were trimmed by 3 bases and 7 bases, with 18 bases remaining between them. Germline V gene lookup returns CDR1 MRHNA and CDR2 SNTAGT. This CDR3 reads CASSDSPNRVGGELFF. DNA for the CDR3: TGTGCCAGCAGTGATTCTCCTAACAGGGTTGGCGGGGAGCTGTTTTTT.

This chain links TRBV9 with TRBJ1-5; maybe TRBD1 (6 bases). Germline assignment: CDR1 SGDLS and CDR2 YYNGEE. Deletions cut 5 bases from V and 0 bases from J, with 21 bases between. The CDR3 has 18 residues. As DNA, the CDR3 is TGTGCCAGCAGGGCTCGGCGGGGGCCAAGATATAGCAATCAGCCCCAGCATTTT. Encoded protein: CASRARRGPRYSNQPQHF.

The chain links TRBV6-5 to TRBJ2-5, with D perhaps matching TRBD2 (6 bases). Germline V CDR1 and CDR2: MNHEY, SVGAGI. Trimming cost V 6 bases and J 5 bases, with 16 bases left between them. The CDR3 has 14 amino acids. CDR3: CASSLFGAGETQYF. The CDR3 nucleotides read TGTGCCAGCAGCCTCTTTGGGGCGGGGGAGACCCAGTACTTC.

A note on this clone: The sample carries other DNA sequences with the same CDR3. This chain joins TRBV30 and TRBJ1-4, with D perhaps TRBD1 (6 bases). V lost 0 bases and J 5 bases, leaving 10 bases between the germline ends. The CDR3 loop spans 14 amino acids. Germline V lookup: CDR1 GTSNPN, CDR2 SVGIG (reference sequence). The CDR3 bases are TGTGCCTGGAGTGTAGGTCAGGGGAATGAAAAACTGTTTTTT. It is translated as CAWSVGQGNEKLFF.

This chain uses TRBV29-1 with TRBJ2-7, with D possibly matching TRBD2 (5 bases). V lost 0 bases to trimming and J lost 4 bases, with 10 bases between them. Germline V gene lookup returns CDR1 SQVTM and CDR2 ANQGSEA. CDR3 length: 13 residues. CDR3 coding DNA: TGCAGCGTTGAAGATGCGGGTGGGTACGAGCAGTACTTC. This translates into CSVEDAGGYEQYF.

This CDR3 reads CASKTGTPNTEAFF. The CDR3 DNA is TGTGCCAGCAAAACCGGGACACCGAACACTGAAGCTTTCTTT. The chain couples TRBV6-6 to TRBJ1-1, with TRBD1 as a possible D gene (6 bases). From germline, CDR1 is MNHNY and CDR2 SVGAGI (reference sequence). V was clipped by 7 bases and J by 1 base, with 13 bases between them. The CDR3 is 14 amino acids.

This rearrangement joins TRBV29-1 to TRBJ1-2; D perhaps matches TRBD1 (6 bases). V lost 6 bases and J 8 bases, leaving 13 bases between the germline ends. Looked up from germline, CDR1 is SQVTM and CDR2 is ANQGSEA. The length of the CDR3 is 11 residues. The CDR3 nucleotides read TGCAGCGTCCTCAGGGGCAGGGGCTACACCTTC. Translating gives CSVLRGRGYTF.

The rearrangement joins TRBV10-3 to TRBJ2-7, with 7 bases matching TRBD1. The CDR3 totals 13 residues. Germline V gene sequence: CDR1 ENHRY, CDR2 SYGVKD. J lost 5 bases, V lost 5 bases, and 6 bases had no gene match. The DNA of the CDR3 is TGTGCCATCAGTCCCGGGACAGTCCACGAGCAGTACTTC. Encoded protein: CAISPGTVHEQYF.

This sequence joins TRBV5-1 and TRBJ1-1; TRBD1 agrees at 8 bases. This CDR3 region has 16 residues. Germline V gene data show CDR1 as SGHRS and CDR2 as YFSETQ. The ends lost 4 bases at V and 1 base at J; junction bases unmatched: 9. This chain's CDR3 is CASSLGQGQGNTEAFF. In DNA form, the CDR3 reads TGCGCCAGCAGCCTCGGACAGGGCCAAGGGAACACTGAAGCTTTCTTT.

The chain joins TRBV18 to TRBJ1-6, with D tentatively TRBD1 (6 bases). The CDR3 contains 13 residues. Germline V CDR1 and CDR2: KGHSH, LQKENI. The V and J ends lost 3 bases and 7 bases respectively, with 7 bases between them. As DNA, the CDR3 is TGTGCCAGCTCACCGGGGGCGAATTCACCCCTCCACTTT. Translating it yields CASSPGANSPLHF.

The chain combines TRBV11-2 with TRBJ2-1, with D maybe TRBD2 (6 bases). Trimming pared 5 bases from V and 6 bases from J, leaving 11 bases between. The germline V gene encodes CDR1 SGHAT and CDR2 FQNNGV. This CDR3 is 13 amino acids long. This CDR3 is CASSLGGINEQFF. For the CDR3, the DNA is TGTGCCAGCAGCCTCGGGGGAATCAATGAGCAGTTCTTC.

The chain joins TRBV29-1 to TRBJ1-2, with 7 positions matching TRBD1. The length of the CDR3 is 11 residues. Germline V lookup: CDR1 SQVTM, CDR2 ANQGSEA. The CDR3 nucleotides are TGCAGTCTCGACAGGGATTATGGCTACACCTTC. As protein: CSLDRDYGYTF.

The chain has TRBV5-1 and TRBJ2-1; 8 bases map to TRBD2. V was pared by 5 bases and J by 6 bases, with 10 bases of the junction left unmatched. The CDR3 runs to 15 residues. Germline V gives CDR1 SGHRS, CDR2 YFSETQ. CDR3 coding DNA: TGCGCCAGCAGATCCCACTTAGCGGGGAGCAATGAGCAGTTCTTC. Its protein product is CASRSHLAGSNEQFF.

This chain connects TRBV4-1 to TRBJ1-2; no definite D call. V was trimmed by 0 bases and J by 8 bases, leaving 10 bases between them. CDR1 MGHRA and CDR2 YSYEKL come from the germline V gene. The CDR3 consists of 13 residues. The CDR3: CASSQDRSGGYTF. CDR3 sequence (DNA): TGCGCCAGCAGCCAAGACAGGTCTGGGGGCTACACCTTC.

This chain links TRBV6-1 with TRBJ2-5, with 9 bases that match TRBD2. CDR1 is MNHNS, CDR2 SASEGT, per germline. V lost 2 bases and J lost 4; bases outside the gene matches: 8. The CDR3 runs 16 residues. This CDR3 is CASSERAGGYRETQYF. In nucleotides, the CDR3 is TGTGCCAGCAGTGAACGGGCGGGGGGGTATCGAGAGACCCAGTACTTC.